Following are 30 T cell receptor beta chains from one sample sequenced in a study of regulatory T cells in long-lasting Graves disease. Arm-PCR of CDR3 regions and iRepertoire HTBI primers were used to build TCR beta libraries. Via MiXCR, TCRdb re-called the multiplex PCR reads, giving one row per CDR3 protein. This sample has 600,000 to 800,000 distinct CDR3 sequences, with about 32% found just once. Time point described: persistent/refractory GD, antithyroid drugs over 5 years with positive TRAb. Extracted RNA from PBMCs served as the source of the TCR library. Sequenced here: peripheral blood mononuclear cells (PBMCs), sampled when the disease was refractory, from a patient treated with antithyroid drugs. These receptors were obtained from a female donor with Graves disease.

The V call is TRBV20-1, the J call TRBJ2-7; D is possibly TRBD1 or TRBD2 (5 bases each). Germline V gene lookup returns CDR1 DFQATT and CDR2 SNEGSKA (reference sequence). V was clipped by 0 bases and J by 2 bases, with 11 bases between them. The CDR3 spans 14 residues. The CDR3 region has the DNA TGCAGTGCTAGAGATCCCGGGACCCCCTACGAGCAGTACTTC. It codes for CSARDPGTPYEQYF.

This chain joins TRBV29-1 and TRBJ1-5; D gene ambiguous. Germline V CDR1 and CDR2: SQVTM, ANQGSEA. V was shortened by 2 bases and J by 1 base, with 9 bases between the two germline ends. The CDR3 contains 14 residues. The CDR3 sequence: CSVEMGGSNQPQHF. The DNA of the CDR3 is TGCAGCGTTGAAATGGGAGGGAGCAATCAGCCCCAGCATTTT.

The rearrangement joins TRBV7-3 to TRBJ1-1; tentatively, D is TRBD1 (6 bases). Trimming took off 1 base at V and 13 bases at J, with 13 bases between the two ends. Per the germline V gene, CDR1 is SGHTA and CDR2 is FQGTGA. This CDR3 comprises 12 residues. CDR3 nucleotides: TGTGCCAGCAGCTTAAACAGGGAGGATGTTTTCTTT. Protein product: CASSLNREDVFF.

This clonotype showed up just once. V and J are TRBV10-1 and TRBJ2-7, with a weak D call TRBD1 (7 bases). The germline V gene has CDR1 WNHNN and CDR2 SYGVQD (reference sequence). This CDR3 has 16 residues. V lost 0 bases and J lost 1, with 13 bases in between. CDR3 sequence: CASSESRDRISYEQYF. The CDR3 DNA reads TGCGCCAGCAGTGAGTCGCGGGACAGAATTTCCTACGAGCAGTACTTC.

This clonotype was observed many times. The chain has TRBV7-9 and TRBJ1-2; TRBD1 is a possible D gene (5 bases). Germline V gene lookup returns CDR1 SEHNR and CDR2 FQNEAQ (reference sequence). The V end lost 4 bases, the J end lost 2 bases, and 14 bases lay between the germline ends. This CDR3 region has 15 residues. The CDR3 protein is CASSSQGPLNYGYTF. The CDR3 DNA is TGTGCCAGCAGCTCTCAGGGACCCTTAAACTATGGCTACACCTTC.

This clonotype turned up a few times. The chain couples TRBV2 to TRBJ1-1; D is unclear. Per germline, CDR1 SNHLY and CDR2 FYNNEI. The CDR3 sequence is 14 residues long. Trimming removed 6 bases at V and 8 bases at J, with 19 bases between. This CDR3 reads CASRGRVLRVEAFF. The CDR3, as DNA: TGTGCCAGCAGGGGAAGGGTCCTTAGAGTGGAAGCTTTCTTT.

The chain is built from TRBV7-8 and TRBJ1-6; 7 bases fit TRBD1. This CDR3 has 17 amino acids. Per the germline V gene, CDR1 is SGHVS and CDR2 is FQNEAQ. J gave up 0 bases and V 5 bases, and 7 bases lay outside the gene matches. CDR3 loop: CASSARGSSSYNSPLHF. CDR3 coding DNA: TGTGCCAGCAGCGCCAGGGGGTCCAGCTCCTATAATTCACCCCTCCACTTT.

The sample holds a few counts of this clonotype. This chain joins TRBV5-1 and TRBJ1-1; D call uncertain. The CDR3 runs to 15 residues. Germline V CDR1 and CDR2: SGHRS, YFSETQ. Between the trimmed V and J ends, which lost 0 bases and 0 bases, there was a span of 9 bases. CDR3 sequence: CASSLDSVLNTEAFF. CDR3 nucleotides: TGCGCCAGCAGCTTGGATTCAGTTTTGAACACTGAAGCTTTCTTT.

The chain links TRBV4-1 to TRBJ1-1; perhaps TRBD1 as D (6 bases). The V and J ends lost 0 bases and 1 base respectively, with 9 bases between them. Germline V lookup: CDR1 MGHRA, CDR2 YSYEKL. The CDR3 totals 15 residues. CDR3 sequence (DNA): TGCGCCAGCAGCCAAGACCCGGACAGGAACACTGAAGCTTTCTTT. Translation: CASSQDPDRNTEAFF.

The chain couples TRBV28 to TRBJ2-1; D is possibly TRBD2 (5 bases). Germline V gene data show CDR1 as MDHEN and CDR2 as SYDVKM. The CDR3 consists of 14 residues. V lost 3 bases and J lost 4, with 10 bases in between. CDR3 residues: CASSLLPGYNEQFF. In DNA, the CDR3 is TGTGCCAGCAGTTTGTTACCGGGGTACAATGAGCAGTTCTTC. The whole variable domain, remainder taken from reference TRBV28 and TRBJ2-1, is DVKVTQSSRYLVKRTGEKVFLECVQDMDHENMFWYRQDPGLGLRLIYFSYDVKMKEKGDIPEGYSVSREKKERFSLILESASTNQTSMYLCASSLLPGYNEQFFGPGTRLTVL.

This clonotype has a handful of counts. The V and J genes are TRBV5-6 and TRBJ1-1, with D uncertain. With 4 bases removed from V and 1 base from J, the gap between germline ends came to 11 bases. In germline, CDR1 is SGHDT, CDR2 YYEEEE. This CDR3 is 14 amino acids long. CDR3 sequence reads: CASSAEEANTEAFF. CDR3 nucleotides: TGTGCCAGCAGCGCCGAAGAAGCGAACACTGAAGCTTTCTTT.

This clonotype was detected many times. V and J are TRBV6-1 and TRBJ1-2; D gene ambiguous. In germline, CDR1 is MNHNS, CDR2 SASEGT. This CDR3 is built from 13 residues. The V end lost 10 bases, the J end lost 8 bases, and 20 bases lay between the germline ends. CDR3 coding DNA: TGTGCCACCATGCGGCCGGGGATGAACGGCTACACCTTC. Translating gives CATMRPGMNGYTF.

This clonotype was picked up a small number of times. CDR3 bases: TGTGCCAGCCGGCCAACCTGGGACAGTCTAGAGACCCAGTACTTC. It translates to CASRPTWDSLETQYF. The chain is built from TRBV27 and TRBJ2-5; TRBD1 aligns across 7 bases. CDR3 length equals 15 residues. The J segment lost 4 bases and the V segment lost 8 bases, leaving 13 bases of the junction unmatched. The germline V gene encodes CDR1 MNHEY and CDR2 SMNVEV (reference sequence).

This clonotype occurred a few times. The chain joins TRBV6-2 or TRBV6-3 to TRBJ1-5; the D gene is possibly TRBD1 (6 bases). This CDR3 is built from 16 residues. Looked up from germline, CDR1 is MNHEY and CDR2 is SVGEGT. The ends were cut back, 5 bases at V and 0 bases at J, with 14 bases in the middle. CDR3 bases: TGTGCCAGCAGTGAAGGGGGACTCTATAGCAATCAGCCCCAGCATTTT. Its protein product is CASSEGGLYSNQPQHF.

This clonotype occurred many times. The chain combines TRBV20-1 with TRBJ1-5; weak D call: TRBD1 (5 bases). The CDR3 contains 13 residues. CDR1 DFQATT and CDR2 SNEGSKA come from the germline V gene (reference sequence). Deletions cut 3 bases from V and 4 bases from J, with 10 bases between. The CDR3 DNA is TGCAGTGCTAGTTTCGGGACGAATCAGCCCCAGCATTTT. Its protein product is CSASFGTNQPQHF.

This chain links TRBV7-2 with TRBJ1-1; D is unclear. Trimming cost V 8 bases and J 0 bases, with 13 bases left between them. The CDR3 is 14 amino acids. Germline V gene sequence: CDR1 SGHTA, CDR2 FQGNSA. This chain's CDR3 is CASSPPFLNTEAFF. For the CDR3, the DNA is TGTGCCAGCTCACCCCCCTTTCTGAACACTGAAGCTTTCTTT.

The chain joins TRBV4-1 to TRBJ2-5, with unresolved D. From germline, CDR1 is MGHRA and CDR2 YSYEKL. The V gene lost 0 bases and the J gene lost 5 bases, with 10 bases spanning the gap. The CDR3 spans 14 residues. The CDR3 coding sequence is TGCGCCAGCAGCCAAGAGTATGCCGACGAGACCCAGTACTTC. Translated, it gives CASSQEYADETQYF.

This clonotype was seen at least ten times. The V gene is TRBV27, the J gene TRBJ1-6, with 7 bases matching TRBD1. CDR3 length: 14 residues. V shed 6 bases, J shed 9 bases, and the junction held 8 bases outside the gene matches. Germline CDR1 is MNHEY and CDR2 is SMNVEV (reference sequence). CDR3 loop: CASSRDSTASPLHF. The CDR3 DNA follows: TGTGCCAGCAGCCGGGACAGTACTGCTTCACCCCTCCACTTT.

This clonotype was observed a few times. V is TRBV9 and J is TRBJ2-7, with unresolved D. Germline V lookup: CDR1 SGDLS, CDR2 YYNGEE. Trimming took 1 base from V and 3 from J, leaving 8 bases between them. The CDR3 runs to 13 residues. CDR3 sequence: CASSVSPDYEQYF. Written as DNA, the CDR3 is TGTGCCAGCAGCGTAAGTCCTGACTACGAGCAGTACTTC.

The chain couples TRBV5-5 to TRBJ1-1; TRBD1 matches 7 bases. The CDR3 sequence is 15 residues long. CDR1 and CDR2 (germline): SGHKS, YYEKEE (reference sequence). Unmatched junction bases numbered 6, after V lost 4 bases and J lost 0 bases. The CDR3, as DNA: TGTGCCAGCAGCGCGACCGGGACAGTGAACACTGAAGCTTTCTTT. This encodes CASSATGTVNTEAFF.

V usage is TRBV5-5 and J usage is TRBJ1-2, with D possibly matching TRBD1 (5 bases). V was pared by 1 base and J by 4 bases, with 23 bases between. The CDR3 sequence is 18 residues long. Germline values: CDR1 SGHKS, CDR2 YYEKEE (reference sequence). The CDR3 is CASSLSGTWSLPSYGYTF. The CDR3 bases are TGTGCCAGCAGCTTGTCCGGGACGTGGAGTTTACCGTCCTATGGCTACACCTTC.

This clonotype was detected a few times. The chain combines TRBV6-1 with TRBJ2-7, with 10 bases identical to TRBD2. The V segment lost 8 bases and the J segment 4 bases; nucleotides outside the gene matches: 5. This CDR3 comprises 13 residues. Germline-derived CDR1 and CDR2 are MNHNS and SASEGT. CDR3 in DNA: TGTGCCAGCCTCGCTAGCGGGAGATACGAGCAGTACTTC. It specifies CASLASGRYEQYF.

This clonotype was counted between two and nine times. V is TRBV2 and J is TRBJ1-5; maybe TRBD1 (6 bases). Trimming removed 7 bases at V and 0 bases at J, with 13 bases between. Germline V gives CDR1 SNHLY, CDR2 FYNNEI. The CDR3 runs 15 residues. The CDR3 DNA is TGTGCCAGCAACAGGGACGTAAATAGCAATCAGCCCCAGCATTTT. Translation: CASNRDVNSNQPQHF.

The chain uses TRBV19 and TRBJ1-1; D is uncertain. This CDR3 has 14 amino acids. The germline V gene encodes CDR1 LNHDA and CDR2 SQIVND (reference sequence). Deletions cut 3 bases from V and 7 bases from J, with 15 bases between. CDR3 sequence: CASSIQAASGEAFF. The CDR3 DNA reads TGTGCCAGTAGTATCCAGGCGGCGTCAGGTGAAGCTTTCTTT.

This clonotype was detected once. The chain combines TRBV20-1 with TRBJ2-2; TRBD2 aligns across 7 bases. J gave up 4 bases and V 3 bases, and 14 bases lay outside the gene matches. CDR3 length equals 17 residues. The germline CDR1 and CDR2 sequences are DFQATT and SNEGSKA (reference sequence). The CDR3 loop reads CSASLVAAGSITGELFF. The CDR3 coding sequence is TGCAGTGCTAGCCTGGTGGCAGCGGGATCAATCACCGGGGAGCTGTTTTTT.

This clonotype appeared a few times. This chain uses TRBV25-1 with TRBJ1-4; D remains ambiguous. Trimming left V 1 base short and J 1 base short, with 7 bases between. This CDR3 contains 15 residues. CDR1 and CDR2 from the germline V gene are MGHDK and SYGVNS. The CDR3 nucleotides are TGTGCCAGCAGTGAATTCGGGGAAACTAATGAAAAACTGTTTTTT. This translates into CASSEFGETNEKLFF.

V usage is TRBV29-1 and J usage is TRBJ1-2; D is undetermined. Germline V lookup: CDR1 SQVTM, CDR2 ANQGSEA. Deletions cut 1 base from V and 6 bases from J, with 15 bases between. This CDR3 contains 14 residues. CDR3 residues: CSVEVNRGLNGYTF. CDR3 coding DNA: TGCAGCGTTGAAGTGAATCGGGGATTGAATGGCTACACCTTC.

The chain recombines TRBV6-9 with TRBJ1-6; D remains ambiguous. Germline assignment: CDR1 MNHGY and CDR2 SVAAGI. The V end lost 3 bases, the J end lost 7 bases, and 10 bases lay between the germline ends. The CDR3 is 14 amino acids. The CDR3 here is CASSYEGNNSPLHF. CDR3 DNA sequence: TGTGCCAGCAGTTACGAAGGGAACAATTCACCCCTCCACTTT.

This clonotype was seen ten or more times. The rearrangement joins TRBV18 to TRBJ1-1, with no clear D. V was trimmed by 0 bases and J by 5 bases, leaving 4 bases between them. Per germline, CDR1 KGHSH and CDR2 LQKENI. The CDR3 is 12 residues long. In DNA form, the CDR3 reads TGTGCCAGCTCACCACCGGTAACTGAAGCTTTCTTT. Its protein is CASSPPVTEAFF.

This clonotype has just a few counts. V gene TRBV6-5 combines with J gene TRBJ1-5, with D unclear. Trimming pared 1 base from V and 6 bases from J, leaving 10 bases between. The CDR3 length is 14 residues. The germline CDR1 and CDR2 sequences are MNHEY and SVGAGI. CDR3 in amino acids: CASSYLDGGQPQHF. CDR3 sequence (DNA): TGTGCCAGCAGTTACTTAGATGGAGGTCAGCCCCAGCATTTT.